This TCR beta chain was retrieved from a study of blood T cell repertoires in COVID-19. Study overall: Donors in the United States, Italy and Spain gave samples during acute or convalescent COVID-19. Sources were T cells, B-cell-depleted T cells, or PBMCs; the material itself was cDNA or gDNA.

Authors' processing steps: Amplification from reference gene primers served as the basis for estimated nucleated cell counts. Here immunoSEQ multiplex PCR was the method, and the copy in TCRdb shows in-frame clones only, minus some. That table is the source of V, J and clone size, and D and trimming were worked out from the DNA. This table has roughly 69,000 clones, roughly four fifths appearing once. The CDR3 length is 14 residues. The junction had 0 bases not matched to a gene; V was cut back by 2 bases and J by 2 bases. Looked up from germline, CDR1 is MNHEY and CDR2 is SVGAGI. The chain couples TRBV6-5 to TRBJ2-1; 7 bases fit TRBD1. Sequencing was performed on peripheral blood. This TCR was recovered from a human donor in a cohort sampled during active COVID-19. CDR3 amino acids: CASSYGTAYNEQFF. As DNA, the CDR3 is TGTGCCAGCAGTTACGGGACAGCCTACAATGAGCAGTTCTTC.